This record concerns one T cell receptor (beta chain) sequence. What it binds is unknown. The protocol was immunoSEQ multiplex PCR, while the TCRdb copy is restricted to in-frame clones and leaves out a portion. Altogether more than 80,000 clones are present, approximately 90% being singletons, with the ten largest covering 0.4% to 0.6%. The CDR3 totals 12 residues. V was trimmed by 5 bases and J by 16 bases, leaving 18 bases between them. Germline CDR1 and CDR2: MNHNS and SASEGT. Autoimmune disease history or systemic immunosuppression led to patient exclusion. These data originate in a study of OX40 agonist ivuxolimab in advanced cancers. Study-level points and caveats: Low normalized clonal expansion also occurred in some nonresponding patients. Expanded clones belonging to CD8+ T cells outnumbered, on average, those of CD4+.

The receptor's source is an adult with an advanced solid tumor such as melanoma, head and neck, liver or kidney cancer. The gene calls are TRBV6-1 and TRBJ1-3; D uncertain. The source material was CD4+ or CD8+ T cells sorted from blood, sampled in a trial of the OX40 agonist ivuxolimab. The CDR3 spells CASSLELNLIYF. The CDR3 DNA follows: TGTGCCAGCAGTCTCGAACTGAATCTCATTTATTTT.